This T cell receptor (beta chain) is drawn from a study of T cell responses to AZD1222 COVID-19 vaccine. Concerning this clone itself: Antigen specificity is unknown.

Sequencing was performed with immunoSEQ multiplex PCR; in TCRdb, only in-frame clones are kept and a portion is missing. The sample holds 100,000 to 150,000 clones, 91% seen once. Germline CDR1 is MNHNY and CDR2 is SVGAGI (reference sequence). V was pared by 3 bases and J by 8 bases, with 1 base of the junction left unmatched. The CDR3 is made up of 13 amino acids. Study-wide points: Baseline antibody screening turned up just a handful of seropositive AZD1222 recipients. Of spike-specific TCRs, nearly half reportedly target regions left unmutated in variants.

The sequences come from peripheral blood, collected 28 days after the second AZD1222 dose. This clonotype was sampled from an adult who received the AZD1222 COVID-19 vaccine. The rearrangement joins TRBV6-6 to TRBJ1-4; 9 bases are a match to TRBD1. For the CDR3, the DNA is TGTGCCAGCAGTTATGGGACAGGGGAAAAACTGTTTTTT. Residues: CASSYGTGEKLFF.